This TCR beta chain is drawn from a study of neurological immune-mediated disorders. Across the whole study: Disease course was recorded as relapsing-remitting for roughly 30 and secondary progressive for about 9% of the 34 multiple sclerosis patients. Study-level findings and limits: The multiple sclerosis repertoire cluster had no association with any clinical or MRI feature.

V was cut by 7 bases and J by 0 bases, with 13 bases left in between. The CDR3 contains 14 residues. CDR1 and CDR2 from the germline V gene are MNHEY and SVGEGT. This clonotype appeared many times. Its antigen is not known. The authors produced cDNA by 5'RACE using 10-nucleotide random UMIs. Using its own MiXCR run on the 5' RACE reads, TCRdb lists one record per CDR3 protein. This sample carries tens of thousands of distinct CDR3 sequences, roughly 5.5% of them seen once, and the ten largest clones take about 7.4%. This chain connects TRBV6-2 or TRBV6-3 to TRBJ2-7; tentatively, D is TRBD1 (6 bases). The receptor was derived from a man aged 18-30 years with multiple sclerosis. The sequenced sample was PBMCs. The CDR3 loop is CASTRGHNSYEQYF. The CDR3 DNA reads TGTGCCAGCACCCGGGGACACAACTCCTACGAGCAGTACTTC.